The present entry profiles one T cell receptor beta chain with its context. Here immunoSEQ multiplex PCR was the method, and the copy in TCRdb shows in-frame clones only, minus some. The sample lists 60,000 to 75,000 clones, around 90% seen once, with roughly 2% in the top ten. From germline, CDR1 is SGHNT and CDR2 YYREEE (reference sequence). The CDR3 covers 14 residues. V was trimmed by 2 bases and J by 1 base, leaving 8 bases between them. These data are taken from a study of T cell changes during pregnancy in multiple sclerosis. The specimen comprised peripheral blood, sampled in the second trimester of pregnancy. This clonotype was sampled from a female donor with multiple sclerosis, enrolled in a pregnancy study. The chain employs TRBV5-4 and TRBJ2-3, with a tentative D call TRBD1 (5 bases). The CDR3 DNA sequence: TGTGCCAGCAGCTTTTGGGGCGGCACAGATACGCAGTATTTT. It yields the protein CASSFWGGTDTQYF.